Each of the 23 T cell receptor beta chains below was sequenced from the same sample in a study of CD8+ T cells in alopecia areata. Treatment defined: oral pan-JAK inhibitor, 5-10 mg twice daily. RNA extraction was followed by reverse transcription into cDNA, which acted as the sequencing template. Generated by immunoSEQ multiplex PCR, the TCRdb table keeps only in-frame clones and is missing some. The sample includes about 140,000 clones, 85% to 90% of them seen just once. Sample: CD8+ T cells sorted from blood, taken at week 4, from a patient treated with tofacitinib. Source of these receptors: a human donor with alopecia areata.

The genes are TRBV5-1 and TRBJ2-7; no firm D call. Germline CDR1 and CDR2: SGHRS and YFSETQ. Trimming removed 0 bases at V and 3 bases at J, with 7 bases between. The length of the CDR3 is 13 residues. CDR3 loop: CASSLEVVYEQYF. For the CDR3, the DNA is TGCGCCAGCAGCTTGGAAGTTGTCTACGAGCAGTACTTC.

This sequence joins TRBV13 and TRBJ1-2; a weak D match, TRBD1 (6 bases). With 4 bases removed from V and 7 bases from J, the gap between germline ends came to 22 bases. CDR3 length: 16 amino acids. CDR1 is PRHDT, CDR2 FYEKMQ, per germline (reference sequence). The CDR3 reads CASSSERGASPGGYTF. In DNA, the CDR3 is TGTGCCAGCAGCTCCGAGAGGGGGGCCTCCCCTGGTGGCTACACCTTC.

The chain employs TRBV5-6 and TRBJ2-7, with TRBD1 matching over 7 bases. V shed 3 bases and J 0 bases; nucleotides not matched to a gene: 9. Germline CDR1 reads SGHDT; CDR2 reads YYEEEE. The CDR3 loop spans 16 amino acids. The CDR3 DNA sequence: TGTGCCAGCAGCTCCTCGACAGGGCTGTCCTCCTACGAGCAGTACTTC. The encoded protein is CASSSSTGLSSYEQYF. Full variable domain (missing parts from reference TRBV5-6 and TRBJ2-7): DAGVTQSPTHLIKTRGQQVTLRCSPKSGHDTVSWYQQALGQGPQFIFQYYEEEERQRGNFPDRFSGHQFPNYSSELNVNALLLGDSALYLCASSSSTGLSSYEQYFGPGTRLTVT.

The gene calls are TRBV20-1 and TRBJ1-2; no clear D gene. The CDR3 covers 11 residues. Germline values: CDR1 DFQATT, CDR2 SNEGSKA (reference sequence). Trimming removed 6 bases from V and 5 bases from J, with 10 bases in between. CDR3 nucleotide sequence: TGCAGTGCCCCCGAAGGGTATGGCTACACCTTC. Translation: CSAPEGYGYTF.

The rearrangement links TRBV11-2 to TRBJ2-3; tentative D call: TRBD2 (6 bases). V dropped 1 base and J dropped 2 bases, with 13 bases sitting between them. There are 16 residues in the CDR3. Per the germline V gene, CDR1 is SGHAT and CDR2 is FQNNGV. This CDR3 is CASSLVQRAYTDTQYF. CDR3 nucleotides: TGTGCCAGCAGCTTAGTCCAGCGGGCCTACACAGATACGCAGTATTTT.

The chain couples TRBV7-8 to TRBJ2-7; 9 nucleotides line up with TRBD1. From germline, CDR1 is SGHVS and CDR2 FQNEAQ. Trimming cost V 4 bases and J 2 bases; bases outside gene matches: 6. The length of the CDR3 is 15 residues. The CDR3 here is CASSSLTGGAYEQYF. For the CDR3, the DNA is TGTGCCAGCAGCTCCTTGACAGGGGGGGCCTACGAGCAGTACTTC.

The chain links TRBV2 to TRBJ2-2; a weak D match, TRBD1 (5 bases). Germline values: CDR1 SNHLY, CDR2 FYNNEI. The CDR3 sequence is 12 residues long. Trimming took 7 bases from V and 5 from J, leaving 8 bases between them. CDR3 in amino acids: CASNPGTGELFF. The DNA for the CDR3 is TGTGCCAGCAACCCAGGGACCGGGGAGCTGTTTTTT.

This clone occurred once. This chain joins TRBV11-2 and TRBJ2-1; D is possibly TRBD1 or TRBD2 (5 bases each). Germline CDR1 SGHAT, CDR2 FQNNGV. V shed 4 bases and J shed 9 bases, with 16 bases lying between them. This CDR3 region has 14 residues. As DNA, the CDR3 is TGTGCCAGCAGCTACCGGGACGGGCCTAGTGAGCAGTTCTTC. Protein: CASSYRDGPSEQFF.

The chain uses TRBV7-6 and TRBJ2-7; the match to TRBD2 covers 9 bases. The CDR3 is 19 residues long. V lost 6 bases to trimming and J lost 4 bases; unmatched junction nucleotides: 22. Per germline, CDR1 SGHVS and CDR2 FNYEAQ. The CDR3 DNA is TGTGCCAGCAGTTGGACAGCGGGAGGAACCCTTAATTGGCCGTACGAGCAGTACTTC. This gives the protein CASSWTAGGTLNWPYEQYF.

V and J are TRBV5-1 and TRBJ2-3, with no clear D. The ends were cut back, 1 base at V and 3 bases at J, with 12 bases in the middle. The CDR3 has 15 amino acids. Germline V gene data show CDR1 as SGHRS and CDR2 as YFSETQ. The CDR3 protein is CASSLYYARTDTQYF. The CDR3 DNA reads TGCGCCAGCAGCTTGTACTACGCGAGAACAGATACGCAGTATTTT.

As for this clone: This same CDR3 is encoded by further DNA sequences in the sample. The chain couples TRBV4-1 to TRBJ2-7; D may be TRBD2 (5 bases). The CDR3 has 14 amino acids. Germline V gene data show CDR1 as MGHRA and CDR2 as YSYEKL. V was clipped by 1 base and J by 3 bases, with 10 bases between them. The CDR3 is CASSQGAGSYEQYF. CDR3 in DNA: TGCGCCAGCAGCCAAGGGGCGGGTAGCTACGAGCAGTACTTC.

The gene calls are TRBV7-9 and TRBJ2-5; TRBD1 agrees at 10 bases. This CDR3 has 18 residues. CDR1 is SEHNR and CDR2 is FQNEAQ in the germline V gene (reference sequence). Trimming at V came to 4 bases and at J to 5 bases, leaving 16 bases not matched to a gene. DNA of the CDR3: TGTGCCAGCAGCTCTAATTCGGGAGACAGGGGGCGCAGGGAGACCCAGTACTTC. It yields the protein CASSSNSGDRGRRETQYF.

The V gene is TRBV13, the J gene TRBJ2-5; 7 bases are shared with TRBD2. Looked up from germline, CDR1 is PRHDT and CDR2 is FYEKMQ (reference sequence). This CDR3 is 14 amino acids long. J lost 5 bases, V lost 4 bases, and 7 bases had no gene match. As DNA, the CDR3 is TGTGCCAGCAGCTCCCTGACTAGCATGGAGACCCAGTACTTC. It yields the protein CASSSLTSMETQYF.

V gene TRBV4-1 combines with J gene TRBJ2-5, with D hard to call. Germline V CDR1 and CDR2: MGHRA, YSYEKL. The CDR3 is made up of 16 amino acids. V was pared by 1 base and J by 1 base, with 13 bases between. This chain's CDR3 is CASSQVGEETQETQYF. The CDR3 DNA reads TGCGCCAGCAGCCAAGTCGGTGAAGAGACCCAAGAGACCCAGTACTTC.

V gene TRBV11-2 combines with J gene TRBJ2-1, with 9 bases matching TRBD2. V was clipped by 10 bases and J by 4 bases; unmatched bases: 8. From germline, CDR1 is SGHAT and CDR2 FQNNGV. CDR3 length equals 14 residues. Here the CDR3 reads CATVPLAGYNEQFF. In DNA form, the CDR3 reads TGTGCCACCGTCCCGCTAGCGGGGTACAATGAGCAGTTCTTC. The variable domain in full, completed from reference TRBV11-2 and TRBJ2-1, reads EAGVAQSPRYKIIEKRQSVAFWCNPISGHATLYWYQQILGQGPKLLIQFQNNGVVDDSQLPKDRFSAERLKGVDSTLKIQPAKLEDSAVYLCATVPLAGYNEQFFGPGTRLTVL.

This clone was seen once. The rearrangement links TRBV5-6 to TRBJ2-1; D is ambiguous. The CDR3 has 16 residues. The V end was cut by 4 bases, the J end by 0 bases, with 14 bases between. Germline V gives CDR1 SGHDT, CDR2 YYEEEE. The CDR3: CASSAMVGGSYNEQFF. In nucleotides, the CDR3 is TGTGCCAGCAGCGCCATGGTAGGCGGCTCCTACAATGAGCAGTTCTTC.

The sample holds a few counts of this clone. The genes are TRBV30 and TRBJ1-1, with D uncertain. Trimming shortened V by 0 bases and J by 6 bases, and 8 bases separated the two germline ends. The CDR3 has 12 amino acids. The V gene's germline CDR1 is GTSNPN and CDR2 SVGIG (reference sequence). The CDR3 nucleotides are TGTGCCTGGAGTGTACTTCTGGCTGAAGCTTTCTTT. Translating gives CAWSVLLAEAFF.

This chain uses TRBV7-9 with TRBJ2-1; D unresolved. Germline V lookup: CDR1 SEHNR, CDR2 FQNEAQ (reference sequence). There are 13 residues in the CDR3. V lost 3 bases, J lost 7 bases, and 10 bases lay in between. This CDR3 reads CASSFPPSNEQFF. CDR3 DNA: TGTGCCAGCAGCTTCCCACCGTCAAATGAGCAGTTCTTC.

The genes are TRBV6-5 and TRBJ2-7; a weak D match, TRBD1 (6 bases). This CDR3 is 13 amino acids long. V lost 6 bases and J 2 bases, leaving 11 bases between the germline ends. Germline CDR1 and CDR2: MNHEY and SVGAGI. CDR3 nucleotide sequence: TGTGCCAGCAGCCCGGACAGTCCCTACGAGCAGTACTTC. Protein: CASSPDSPYEQYF.

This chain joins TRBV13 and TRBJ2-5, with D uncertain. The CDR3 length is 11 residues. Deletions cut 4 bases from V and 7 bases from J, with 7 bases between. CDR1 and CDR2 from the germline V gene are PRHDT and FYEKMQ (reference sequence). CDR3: CASSSSGTQYF. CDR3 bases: TGTGCCAGCAGCTCGTCCGGGACCCAGTACTTC.

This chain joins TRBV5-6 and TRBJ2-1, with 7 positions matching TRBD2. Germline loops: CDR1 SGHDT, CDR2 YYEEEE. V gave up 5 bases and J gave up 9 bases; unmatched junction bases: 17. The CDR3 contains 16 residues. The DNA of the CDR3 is TGTGCCAGCAGAACTCTTCTAGCGGAACTCGTTGGTGAGCAGTTCTTC. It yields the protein CASRTLLAELVGEQFF.

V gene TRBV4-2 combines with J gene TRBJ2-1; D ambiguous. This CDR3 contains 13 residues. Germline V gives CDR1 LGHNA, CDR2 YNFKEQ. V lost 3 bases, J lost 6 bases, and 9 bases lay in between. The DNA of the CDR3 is TGTGCCAGCAGCCAGAGTCCCCCCAATGAGCAGTTCTTC. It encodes CASSQSPPNEQFF.

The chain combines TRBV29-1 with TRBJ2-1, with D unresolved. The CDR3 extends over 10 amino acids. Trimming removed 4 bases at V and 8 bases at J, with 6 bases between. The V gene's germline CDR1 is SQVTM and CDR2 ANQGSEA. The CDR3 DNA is TGCAGCGTTGCCCTCGATGAGCAGTTCTTC. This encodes CSVALDEQFF.